The present TCR beta chain was sequenced within a study of OX40 agonist ivuxolimab in advanced cancers. With respect to the entire study: Ivuxolimab, which targeted the costimulatory receptor OX40 (CD134), was an agonistic, fully human IgG2 monoclonal antibody. The dose-escalation cohort was roughly 87% male with a mean age of roughly 60 years, ranging from roughly 23 to 90. Intravenous ivuxolimab was administered to patients every 2 weeks at six dose levels: 0.01, 0.1, 0.3, 1.5, 3 and 10 mg/kg. The paper describes the monotherapy dose-escalation part (N of about 54 patients) of the phase I trial of ivuxolimab. The point of sequencing TCRbeta in the periphery was to test whether ivuxolimab changed TCR sequence diversity and drove clonal T-cell expansion. Partial responses were achieved by three dose-escalation patients, of whom one had hepatocellular carcinoma and two had cutaneous melanoma. Patients were allowed to have had prior anti-PD-1, anti-PD-L1 or anti-CTLA-4 therapy, and approximately 40% of the dose-escalation patients had previously received checkpoint inhibitors. Of the 50 to 55 patients in dose escalation, 19 had hepatocellular carcinoma, about 15 had melanoma, 9 had renal cell carcinoma and 9 had head and neck cancer. Study-level results and caveats: After ivuxolimab, expanded clones were on average more numerous among CD8+ T cells than among CD4+ T cells. Low levels of normalized T-cell clonal expansion were also seen in some nonresponding patients. In partial responders in the 0.1-3.0 mg/kg groups, normalized peripheral clonal expansion was found to be among the lowest, especially among CD8+ T cells. At doses from 0.1 to 3.0 mg/kg, clonal expansion was seen in both CD4+ and CD8+ blood T cells between baseline and week 6. The antigen specificity of the peripheral T cells that underwent clonal expansion was not determined.

CDR1 is given as KGHSH and CDR2 as LQKENI, both from the germline V gene. Trimming takes 6 bases off V and 10 bases off J; junction bases not matched to a gene: 16. The CDR3 goes from the cysteine to the phenylalanine over 17 residues. Only the CDR3 region is kept as DNA, spanning 51 bases read in frame from base 1. Genomic DNA was isolated from the sorted cells so that the TCRbeta CDR3 region could be sequenced. TCRbeta CDR3 regions were sequenced using the immunoSEQ Assay. What TCRdb holds here is the immuneACCESS table cut down to in-frame rearrangements. Part of the clones is not present; checked against another copy, under half of the missing clones reflect an unresolved V gene, and the others are unexplained. Within this sample are approximately 75,000 clones, with about 92% of them counted one time only. Together, the top ten hold under 0.4% of the sample. The trial excluded patients who had a history of autoimmune disease or who were on systemic immunosuppression. Peripheral blood for TCR sequencing was drawn from every dose cohort at baseline, at cycle 4 day 1 and at cycle 7 day 1. Samples came from an open-label, multicenter, first-in-human phase I dose-escalation trial of ivuxolimab. The trial enrolled adults with locally advanced or metastatic head and neck squamous cell, hepatocellular, melanoma or renal cell carcinoma. Before TCR sequencing, CD4+ T cells and CD8+ T cells were sorted from peripheral blood as separate populations.

Concerning this clone itself: Its antigen remains unidentified. Nothing much larger sits one base from this clone, and base qualities are not available.

The receptor comes from an adult with an advanced solid tumor such as melanoma, head and neck, liver or kidney cancer. The chain employs TRBV18 and TRBJ1-4; a stretch of 11 junction bases matches TRBD1. This sample comprised CD4+ or CD8+ T cells sorted from blood, obtained in a trial of the OX40 agonist ivuxolimab. The CDR3 region: CASSETGTGTGGGKLFF. The DNA is as follows: TGTGCCAGCTCCGAAACCGGCACCGGGACAGGGGGAGGAAAACTGTTTTTT.